The sequence of this TCR beta chain was determined in a study of response to subunit inactivated influenza vaccine listed by TCRdb under 2018. The study in broad terms: Deep quantitative T cell receptor repertoire profiling was used in the study to track responses to a trivalent subunit inactivated influenza vaccine. Results and caveats for the whole study, not just this receptor: The authors suggested that each seasonal influenza vaccination may recruit only a limited number of new T cells.

This clonotype was seen a handful of times. There is no known antigen for this receptor. No per-base quality is available; no much larger clone lies one base away. According to the germline V gene, CDR1 reads SGDLS and CDR2 reads YYNGEE. V is pruned by 0 bases and J by 12 bases, leaving 11 bases of the junction without a gene match. The CDR3 starts with the cysteine, ends with the phenylalanine, and has 15 residues. Only the CDR3 DNA stays, 45 bases, in frame from base 1. The library relied on RT-PCR. Instrument used: Illumina HiSeq 2500. Clones were called with MiXCR by TCRdb after fastp trimmed the public reads at Q25, and only in-frame beta chains were retained. All rows with the same CDR3 protein become a single entry with the most common DNA and genes. The sample records about 520,000 distinct CDR3 sequences, roughly 7.9% of which are singletons. The ten largest account for under 15% of the sample.

The chain uses TRBV9 and TRBJ2-1; the central 8 bases match TRBD2. The starting material was PBMCs from blood, obtained around 25 months after vaccination. The receptor was derived from a man between 50 and 69 years old who received an inactivated influenza vaccine. Donor details come from another sample of the same person, matched by shared clones. The DNA reads as follows: TGTGCCAGCAGCGTAGGTGACGGGAGGGGGTCGTTGCAGTTCTTC. Protein translation: CASSVGDGRGSLQFF.